These 16 T cell receptor beta chains originate from one sample sequenced in a study of early stage breast cancer tumors. The data were produced by immunoSEQ multiplex PCR, yet TCRdb's version contains in-frame clones alone and is incomplete. The table records 8,500 to 10,000 clones, roughly two thirds of them present only once. Material for sequencing was normal breast tissue next to the tumor. The source is a person aged 55-75 years with breast cancer.

V gene TRBV5-1 combines with J gene TRBJ2-4; tentatively, D is TRBD2 (6 bases). The CDR3 length is 19 residues. The V end lost 0 bases, the J end lost 0 bases, and 19 bases lay between the germline ends. The germline V gene encodes CDR1 SGHRS and CDR2 YFSETQ. CDR3 nucleotide sequence: TGCGCCAGCAGCTTGGCGAAATTAGGAAGCGGGCTAGCCAAAAACATTCAGTACTTC. Protein product: CASSLAKLGSGLAKNIQYF.

V and J are TRBV9 and TRBJ2-5; D might be TRBD2 (6 bases). This CDR3 is built from 13 residues. Deletions cut 2 bases from V and 2 bases from J, with 7 bases between. Germline V gene data show CDR1 as SGDLS and CDR2 as YYNGEE. CDR3 DNA sequence: TGTGCCAGCAGCGTGGGGGGTCAAGAGACCCAGTACTTC. Residues: CASSVGGQETQYF.

In its sample, this clone was seen once. J is TRBJ2-1 and V is TRBV7-8; D not resolved. The V end was cut by 0 bases, the J end by 9 bases, with 9 bases between. Per the germline V gene, CDR1 is SGHVS and CDR2 is FQNEAQ. The length of the CDR3 is 13 residues. In DNA, the CDR3 is TGTGCCAGCAGCTTAGCTACCGAGTTTGAGCAGTTCTTC. It specifies CASSLATEFEQFF.

V gene TRBV2 combines with J gene TRBJ2-7; 8 bases map to TRBD1. V dropped 4 bases and J dropped 0; count of bases not matched to a gene: 8. Germline-derived CDR1 and CDR2 are SNHLY and FYNNEI. The CDR3 runs to 16 residues. The CDR3 reads CASSATRDRSSYEQYF. The CDR3 DNA reads TGTGCCAGCAGTGCCACCCGGGACAGGAGCTCCTACGAGCAGTACTTC.

This clone was seen only a few times. The gene calls are TRBV27 and TRBJ2-1; tentatively, D is TRBD1 (5 bases). Deletions cut 1 base from V and 8 bases from J, with 6 bases between. Per the germline V gene, CDR1 is MNHEY and CDR2 is SMNVEV (reference sequence). The CDR3 covers 12 residues. CDR3 in DNA: TGTGCCAGCAGTTTATGGGGCGATGAGCAGTTCTTC. This codes for CASSLWGDEQFF.

This clone has more than one count but fewer than ten. This chain connects TRBV5-1 to TRBJ1-4; no clear D gene. Trimming shortened V by 1 base and J by 8 bases, and 9 bases separated the two germline ends. Germline V gene lookup returns CDR1 SGHRS and CDR2 YFSETQ. The CDR3 runs to 13 residues. CDR3 sequence reads: CASSLSPEEKLFF. The CDR3 DNA follows: TGCGCCAGCAGCTTGTCCCCTGAGGAAAAACTGTTTTTT.

V gene TRBV9 combines with J gene TRBJ2-7; TRBD2 aligns across 13 bases. The CDR3 has 17 residues. Per germline, CDR1 SGDLS and CDR2 YYNGEE. V was clipped by 0 bases and J by 3 bases; unmatched bases: 6. Here the CDR3 DNA reads TGTGCCAGCAGCGTAGGGTTAGGGACTAGCGGGATCTACGAGCAGTACTTC. The encoded protein is CASSVGLGTSGIYEQYF.

The CDR3 DNA sequence: TGTGCCAGCAGTCCTCGGACAGGGGCCGAGCAGTACTTC. Residues: CASSPRTGAEQYF. The chain couples TRBV28 to TRBJ2-7, with 9 nucleotides matching TRBD1. The V gene end was trimmed by 5 bases and the J gene end by 6 bases; junction bases not matched to a gene: 5. The CDR3 contains 13 residues. The germline CDR1 and CDR2 sequences are MDHEN and SYDVKM.

This rearrangement joins TRBV29-1 to TRBJ2-7; perhaps TRBD2 as D (6 bases). V lost 5 bases and J lost 3, with 11 bases in between. Germline V gene data show CDR1 as SQVTM and CDR2 as ANQGSEA. The length of the CDR3 is 12 residues. CDR3 region: CSVLRGNYEQYF. For the CDR3, the DNA is TGCAGCGTTCTCCGGGGGAACTACGAGCAGTACTTC.

The V gene is TRBV5-4, the J gene TRBJ1-2, with TRBD1 matching 8 bases. The CDR3 has 14 amino acids. Per the germline V gene, CDR1 is SGHNT and CDR2 is YYREEE (reference sequence). Trimming took 4 bases from V and 3 from J; bases not matched to a gene: 5. CDR3: CASSITQGDYGYTF. Here the CDR3 DNA reads TGTGCCAGCAGCATTACACAGGGGGACTATGGCTACACCTTC.

This sequence joins TRBV29-1 and TRBJ2-3; D is perhaps TRBD2 (5 bases). Trimming removed 4 bases at V and 5 bases at J, with 16 bases between. The germline CDR1 and CDR2 sequences are SQVTM and ANQGSEA. This CDR3 is built from 14 residues. Here the CDR3 reads CSVGGQSVVDTQYF. CDR3 nucleotides: TGCAGCGTTGGAGGGCAGAGTGTTGTAGATACGCAGTATTTT.

The chain recombines TRBV6-5 with TRBJ2-7; 7 nucleotides agree with TRBD1. CDR1 is MNHEY, CDR2 SVGAGI, per germline. V dropped 4 bases and J dropped 6; count of bases not matched to a gene: 9. The CDR3 is 14 residues long. For the CDR3, the DNA is TGTGCCAGCAGTTCCCGGAAGGGGGCAGGCGAGCAGTACTTC. Protein product: CASSSRKGAGEQYF.

The table lists this clone with a count of one. The CDR3: CASSLARTSGGYEQYF. The CDR3 DNA follows: TGTGCCAGCAGCTTAGCGAGGACTAGCGGGGGCTACGAGCAGTACTTC. This rearrangement joins TRBV11-1 to TRBJ2-7, with 13 bases that match TRBD2. This CDR3 is built from 16 residues. Germline V gene data show CDR1 as SGHAT and CDR2 as FQDESV (reference sequence). J gave up 3 bases and V 0 bases, and 2 bases lay outside the gene matches.

V is TRBV14 and J is TRBJ2-2, with 10 bases identical to TRBD2. The CDR3 extends over 16 amino acids. V trimming: 2 bases; J trimming: 6 bases; junction bases outside the gene matches: 6. Germline CDR1 SGHDN, CDR2 FVKESK. CDR3 loop: CASSQFVAGGPGELFF. The CDR3 nucleotides read TGTGCCAGCAGCCAATTCGTAGCGGGAGGCCCCGGGGAGCTGTTTTTT.

This clone was recorded a few times. V and J are TRBV5-1 and TRBJ1-2; 8 nucleotides match TRBD1. V trimming: 0 bases; J trimming: 0 bases; junction bases outside the gene matches: 7. The germline CDR1 and CDR2 sequences are SGHRS and YFSETQ. The length of the CDR3 is 17 residues. In DNA form, the CDR3 reads TGCGCCAGCAGCTTGGTGTTGCAGGGGGCGACTAACTATGGCTACACCTTC. Translating gives CASSLVLQGATNYGYTF.

The V call is TRBV28, the J call TRBJ2-5; the match to TRBD1 covers 8 bases. Germline lookup yields CDR1 MDHEN and CDR2 SYDVKM. The CDR3 spans 16 residues. Trimming at V came to 4 bases and at J to 5 bases, leaving 12 bases not matched to a gene. Here the CDR3 DNA reads TGTGCCAGCAGTTCCTACCGGCGACAGGGGTGGGAGACCCAGTACTTC. Its protein is CASSSYRRQGWETQYF. Full variable domain (outside the CDR3, taken from reference TRBV28 and TRBJ2-5): DVKVTQSSRYLVKRTGEKVFLECVQDMDHENMFWYRQDPGLGLRLIYFSYDVKMKEKGDIPEGYSVSREKKERFSLILESASTNQTSMYLCASSSYRRQGWETQYFGPGTRLLVL.